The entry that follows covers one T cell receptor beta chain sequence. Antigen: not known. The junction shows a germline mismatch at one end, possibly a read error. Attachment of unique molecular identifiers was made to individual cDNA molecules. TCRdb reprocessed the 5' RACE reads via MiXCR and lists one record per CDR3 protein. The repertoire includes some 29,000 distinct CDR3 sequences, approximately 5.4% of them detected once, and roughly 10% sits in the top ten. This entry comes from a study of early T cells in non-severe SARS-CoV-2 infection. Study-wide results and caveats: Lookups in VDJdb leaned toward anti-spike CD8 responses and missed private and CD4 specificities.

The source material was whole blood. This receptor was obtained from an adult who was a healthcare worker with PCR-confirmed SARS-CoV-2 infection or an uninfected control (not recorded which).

CDR3 DNA: TGTGTCAGCAGCTTACTGGCAGGGACCTACGAGCAGTACTTC. Amino acids: CVSSLLAGTYEQYF. This chain joins TRBV7-2 and TRBJ2-7, with a weak D call TRBD1 (5 bases). Germline V gene sequence: CDR1 SGHTA, CDR2 FQGNSA. There are 14 residues in the CDR3.